The next 15 T cell receptor beta chains were all read from a single sample in a study of human T cells and chemical hapten exposure. One entry per CDR3 protein results from TCRdb running MiXCR on the RACE reads. This table holds approximately 80,000 distinct CDR3 sequences, roughly 7.2% found once. Time point specified: patch test 1, 2 weeks after DPC sensitization. Treatment defined: therapeutic diphenylcyclopropenone sensitization with weekly scalp DPC. Specimen: whole blood, collected in connection with sensitization to the hapten diphenylcyclopropenone (DPC). The receptor set was obtained from a woman in her 30s with alopecia areata. Some clones in this sample may be carry-over from other donors' samples.

In its sample, this clonotype was seen many times. The chain carries TRBV5-1 and TRBJ1-1; maybe TRBD1 (5 bases). Germline loops: CDR1 SGHRS, CDR2 YFSETQ. The V end was cut by 1 base, the J end by 1 base, with 11 bases between. The CDR3 runs 15 residues. CDR3: CASSLLGVENTEAFF. The DNA for the CDR3 is TGCGCCAGCAGCTTGTTAGGGGTCGAGAACACTGAAGCTTTCTTT.

Many counts were recorded for this clonotype. V usage is TRBV5-1 and J usage is TRBJ1-2, with a possible D match to TRBD1 (5 bases). V was cut by 0 bases and J by 5 bases, with 14 bases left in between. The CDR3 extends over 15 amino acids. Germline CDR1 SGHRS, CDR2 YFSETQ. The CDR3 loop reads CASSLAIGAGYGYTF. CDR3 DNA sequence: TGCGCCAGCAGCTTGGCGATAGGGGCCGGGTATGGCTACACCTTC.

This clonotype was seen ten or more times. This rearrangement joins TRBV7-3 to TRBJ2-1, with no clear D. Germline CDR1 reads SGHTA; CDR2 reads FQGTGA. V lost 2 bases to trimming and J lost 0 bases, with 11 bases between them. The CDR3 loop spans 16 amino acids. CDR3 protein: CASSLYGPSSYNEQFF. For the CDR3, the DNA is TGTGCCAGCAGCTTATATGGTCCTAGCTCCTACAATGAGCAGTTCTTC. The full variable domain, with the rest looked up from reference TRBV7-3 and TRBJ2-1, is GAGVSQTPSNKVTEKGKYVELRCDPISGHTALYWYRQSLGQGPEFLIYFQGTGAADDSGLPNDRFFAVRPEGSVSTLKIQRTERGDSAVYLCASSLYGPSSYNEQFFGPGTRLTVL.

This clonotype was counted ten times or more. The V call is TRBV5-1, the J call TRBJ1-1; D uncertain. The germline V and J ends were trimmed by 5 bases and 4 bases, with 9 bases remaining between them. This CDR3 has 12 residues. The V gene's germline CDR1 is SGHRS and CDR2 YFSETQ. CDR3 region: CASSYDRTEAFF. CDR3 nucleotides: TGCGCCAGCAGTTACGACCGCACTGAAGCTTTCTTT.

This clonotype was recorded many times. The chain is built from TRBV12-3 or TRBV12-4 and TRBJ1-1; D possibly corresponds to TRBD1 (6 bases). The CDR3 contains 13 residues. V shed 10 bases and J shed 2 bases, with 14 bases lying between them. In nucleotides, the CDR3 is TGTGCCATCAGGGACACCCGAAACACTGAAGCTTTCTTT. Encoded protein: CAIRDTRNTEAFF.

This clonotype was detected ten times or more. The chain recombines TRBV27 with TRBJ2-7; no clear D. V shed 0 bases and J shed 5 bases, with 8 bases lying between them. The V gene's germline CDR1 is MNHEY and CDR2 SMNVEV (reference sequence). The length of the CDR3 is 13 residues. CDR3 DNA: TGTGCCAGCAGTTTATCGATGGGAAACGAGCAGTACTTC. Its translation: CASSLSMGNEQYF.

Remarks on this clonotype: This may come from a read error, since a much larger clone is one base off. V gene TRBV6-5 combines with J gene TRBJ1-1; D not certain. Germline lookup yields CDR1 MNHEY and CDR2 SVGAGI. V gave up 5 bases and J gave up 1 base, with 11 bases separating them. This CDR3 has 14 amino acids. CDR3 bases: TGTGCCAGCAGTCAAGGACTACAGAACACTGAAGCTTTCTTT. It specifies CASSQGLQNTEAFF.

The chain joins TRBV19 to TRBJ1-2; TRBD1 matches 9 bases. Germline V gene sequence: CDR1 LNHDA, CDR2 SQIVND (reference sequence). V dropped 5 bases and J dropped 1; count of bases not matched to a gene: 8. The CDR3 length is 16 residues. CDR3 region: CASSGQGRRDNYGYTF. CDR3 nucleotide sequence: TGTGCCAGTAGTGGACAGGGGAGAAGGGATAACTATGGCTACACCTTC.

This clonotype was counted a few times. V usage is TRBV20-1 and J usage is TRBJ2-3; 11 nucleotides align to TRBD2. Germline CDR1 is DFQATT and CDR2 is SNEGSKA (reference sequence). Trimming cost V 1 base and J 2 bases; bases outside gene matches: 5. The CDR3 sequence is 16 residues long. CDR3 residues: CSARGLAGRATDTQYF. CDR3 bases: TGCAGTGCTAGAGGACTAGCGGGGAGAGCCACAGATACGCAGTATTTT.

The table lists this clonotype with many counts. The chain couples TRBV6-6 to TRBJ2-1; 10 bases are shared with TRBD1. Germline CDR1 and CDR2: MNHNY and SVGAGI (reference sequence). V lost 7 bases, J lost 3 bases, and 6 bases stayed unmatched. The CDR3 covers 15 residues. The CDR3 is CASTPGDRGYNEQFF. The DNA of the CDR3 is TGTGCCAGCACTCCCGGGGACAGGGGCTACAATGAGCAGTTCTTC.

This clonotype was counted only a few times. The rearrangement links TRBV7-8 to TRBJ2-7; no clear D gene. CDR3 length equals 14 residues. Germline V gives CDR1 SGHVS, CDR2 FQNEAQ. With 1 base removed from V and 2 bases from J, the gap between germline ends came to 9 bases. In nucleotides, the CDR3 is TGTGCCAGCAGCTTAGAGCTGAAGACCTACGAGCAGTACTTC. This encodes CASSLELKTYEQYF.

This clonotype has just a few counts. V gene TRBV2 combines with J gene TRBJ1-6, with D uncertain. This CDR3 comprises 13 residues. CDR1 and CDR2 from the germline V gene are SNHLY and FYNNEI. Trimming took 4 bases from V and 10 from J, leaving 11 bases between them. The CDR3 protein is CASSAQLSSPLHF. The CDR3 region has the DNA TGTGCCAGCAGTGCTCAGTTAAGCTCACCCCTCCACTTT. The full variable domain, rest sourced from reference TRBV2 and TRBJ1-6, is EPEVTQTPSHQVTQMGQEVILRCVPISNHLYFYWYRQILGQKVEFLVSFYNNEISEKSEIFDDQFSVERPDGSNFTLKIRSTKLEDSAMYFCASSAQLSSPLHFGNGTRLTVT.

The chain carries TRBV29-1 and TRBJ2-1, with TRBD1 matching 9 bases. This CDR3 is 15 amino acids long. CDR1 and CDR2 (germline): SQVTM, ANQGSEA. V was clipped by 7 bases and J by 8 bases; unmatched bases: 15. CDR3 DNA sequence: TGCAGCGCGGCTGGGGGTACGACAGGGGGGGATGAGCAGTTCTTC. It encodes CSAAGGTTGGDEQFF.

This clonotype was seen many times. The chain recombines TRBV2 with TRBJ1-1; a possible D gene is TRBD1 (6 bases). CDR3 length: 11 amino acids. The V gene's germline CDR1 is SNHLY and CDR2 FYNNEI. V was trimmed by 8 bases and J by 8 bases, leaving 12 bases between them. For the CDR3, the DNA is TGTGCCAGCCGACAGGAAGGGGAAGCTTTCTTT. Translating it yields CASRQEGEAFF.

This clonotype has more than one count but fewer than ten. The chain links TRBV5-1 to TRBJ1-5; the D gene is possibly TRBD1 (5 bases). The V end was cut by 2 bases, the J end by 3 bases, with 9 bases between. Looked up from germline, CDR1 is SGHRS and CDR2 is YFSETQ. The CDR3 extends over 14 amino acids. The CDR3 DNA reads TGCGCCAGCAGCTTTGACAGCCTCAATCAGCCCCAGCATTTT. This codes for CASSFDSLNQPQHF.